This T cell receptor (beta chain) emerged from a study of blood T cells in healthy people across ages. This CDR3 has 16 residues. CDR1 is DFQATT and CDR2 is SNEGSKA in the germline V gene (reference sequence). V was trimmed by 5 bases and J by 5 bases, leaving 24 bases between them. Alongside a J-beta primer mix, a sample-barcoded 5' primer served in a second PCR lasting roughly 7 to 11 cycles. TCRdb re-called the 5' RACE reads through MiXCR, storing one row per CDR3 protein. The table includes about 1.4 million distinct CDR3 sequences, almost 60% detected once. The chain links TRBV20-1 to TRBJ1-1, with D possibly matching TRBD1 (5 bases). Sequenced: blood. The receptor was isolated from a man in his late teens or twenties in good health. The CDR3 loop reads CSAPAGAGDAATEAFF. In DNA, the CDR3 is TGCAGTGCTCCCGCAGGAGCGGGGGATGCTGCTACTGAAGCTTTCTTT.